Listed below are T cell receptor beta chains from one sample, sequenced in a study of prognosis after radiotherapy for stage I lung cancer. TCRdb redid the calling of the multiplex PCR reads with MiXCR, one entry per CDR3 protein. The sample lists nearly 35,000 distinct CDR3 sequences, 30% to 35% occurring once. This sample comprised PBMCs, obtained before or after stereotactic body radiation therapy (not recorded which). The receptor set was obtained from a donor aged 50 or older with non-small cell lung cancer. Each CDR3 is given with its conserved first and last residue. The D gene is left open where the match is weak. Some rows have no size entry. The others give once, few or many, or a class for an expanded clone.

>medium-sized|TRBV28|TRBJ2-1|TRBD1
TGTGCCAGCAGTTTAGGGTGGGACAGGGTCCACTTC
CASSLGWDRVHF
>many|TRBV6-4|TRBJ2-7|.
TGTGCCAGCGTCAATGGACAGGCGGGGACCAACGAGCAGTACTTC
CASVNGQAGTNEQYF
>many|TRBV18|TRBJ1-6|TRBD1
TGTGCCAGCTCACCATATAGGCAAGGGGGCGCAGACAATTCACCCCTCCACTTT
CASSPYRQGGADNSPLHF
>once|TRBV28|TRBJ2-1|.
TGTGCCAGCAGTTTATGGGTTGGGGCGGGCGGGTCCTACAATGAGCAGTTCTTC
CASSLWVGAGGSYNEQFF
>many|TRBV5-1|TRBJ2-1|.
TGCGCCAGCAGCTACCAACTAGCATCTGAGCAGTTCTTC
CASSYQLASEQFF
>many|TRBV19|TRBJ2-7|.
TGTGCCAGTAGTATAGCGACAGGTCGTTACGAGCAGTACTTC
CASSIATGRYEQYF
>many|TRBV2|TRBJ1-5|.
TGTGCCAGCGGTGGATCGGACCTTGGGGGGAGTCAGCCCCAGCATTTT
CASGGSDLGGSQPQHF
>many|TRBV7-3|TRBJ2-1|.
TGTGCCAGCAGCTCAGGGGACAATGAGCAGTTCTTC
CASSSGDNEQFF
>.|TRBV5-4|TRBJ2-5|.
TGTGCCAGCAGCCCTGGGGGGGGCGGCGAGACCCAGTACTTC
CASSPGGGGETQYF
>many|TRBV7-8|TRBJ1-5|.
TGTGCCAGCAGCCATACCGACTTCTATAGCAATCAGCCCCAGCATTTT
CASSHTDFYSNQPQHF
>.|TRBV20-1|TRBJ2-1|.
TGCAGTGCTCGGGAGATTTCCGGGTTCCAATACAATGAGCAGTTCTTC
CSAREISGFQYNEQFF
>.|TRBV28|TRBJ2-5|.
TGTGCCAGCACTCGCGATGAGACCCAGTACTTC
CASTRDETQYF
>.|TRBV11-2|TRBJ2-1|TRBD2
TGTGCCAGCAGCTTAGAGATAGCGGGAGATCAGTTCTTC
CASSLEIAGDQFF
>many|TRBV2|TRBJ1-2|.
TGTGCCAGCAGTACGGAAAACAGCTATGGCTACACCTTC
CASSTENSYGYTF
>many|TRBV7-9|TRBJ1-1|.
TGTGCCAGCAGCCGGACAGAGAACACTGAAGCTTTCTTT
CASSRTENTEAFF
>.|TRBV12-3/TRBV12-4|TRBJ2-7|TRBD1
TGTGCCAGCAGTCGAACAGGGGGCGAGCAGTACTTC
CASSRTGGEQYF
>many|TRBV6-2/TRBV6-3|TRBJ1-4|.
TGTGCCACCTCCGGACGGGGGACCTGGGGGTCTAATGAAAAACTGTTTTTT
CATSGRGTWGSNEKLFF
>few|TRBV9|TRBJ2-5|.
TGTGCCAGCAGCGTAGGATGGACACACGAGACCCAGTACTTC
CASSVGWTHETQYF
>.|TRBV6-1|TRBJ1-5|.
TGTGCCAGCCGTAAGCAGGGTATATGCAATCAGCCCCAGCATTTT
CASRKQGICNQPQHF
>.|TRBV14|TRBJ2-1|.
TGTGCCAGCAGCCAAGGTCTCAGCGGCCCCTACAATGAGCAGTTCTTC
CASSQGLSGPYNEQFF
>many|TRBV7-9|TRBJ1-1|.
TGTGCCAGCAGCTTAGTGATTAACACTGAAGCTTTCTTT
CASSLVINTEAFF
>medium-sized|TRBV10-3|TRBJ1-1|.
TGTGCCATCAGCTTTTCTCCCCTTTGGAGGACTGAAGCTTTCTTT
CAISFSPLWRTEAFF
>many|TRBV3-1|TRBJ2-7|.
TGTGCCAGCAGCCTGGGACTTGTTGGCTCCTACGAGCAGTACTTC
CASSLGLVGSYEQYF
>many|TRBV11-2|TRBJ1-4|TRBD1
TGTGCCAGCAGTCGCGGACAGGACAATGAAAAACTGTTTTTT
CASSRGQDNEKLFF
>.|TRBV2|TRBJ1-2|.
TGTGCCAGCACACCGAAAGGACCCTATGGCTACACCTTC
CASTPKGPYGYTF
>.|TRBV6-1|TRBJ2-3|.
TGTGCCAGCAGCCGACTAGTTCCGGGGGATACGCAGTGTTTT
CASSRLVPGDTQCF
>.|TRBV11-2|TRBJ1-1|.
TGTGCCAGCAGCTTCGAAGCTCGGGGCTCTGAAGCTTTCTTT
CASSFEARGSEAFF
>.|TRBV6-5|TRBJ1-2|TRBD1
TGTGTCAGCAGTTACCGACAGGGTTGCTATGGCTACACCTTC
CVSSYRQGCYGYTF
>.|TRBV6-1|TRBJ2-7|.
TGTGCCAGCGTGAGGGGACATGGGGGCTCCATCTCCTACGAGCAGTACTTC
CASVRGHGGSISYEQYF
>.|TRBV30|TRBJ1-5|.
TGTGCCTGGAACAGATACAATCAGCCCCAGCATTTT
CAWNRYNQPQHF
>many|TRBV19|TRBJ2-2|.
TGTGCCAGTAGTCAATCGCAGAACACCGGGGAGCTGTTTTTT
CASSQSQNTGELFF
>many|TRBV7-2|TRBJ2-1|TRBD2
TGTGCCAGCAGCTTAGCGGGCAGCGGGGGGGAGTTCTTC
CASSLAGSGGEFF
>.|TRBV5-8|TRBJ1-4|.
TGTGCCAGCAGCCCCGAAACTAATGAAAAACTGTTTTTT
CASSPETNEKLFF
>.|TRBV28|TRBJ2-7|.
TGTGCCAGCACAACAGGGAAGGACCACGAGCAGTACTTC
CASTTGKDHEQYF
>many|TRBV6-1|TRBJ2-2|TRBD1
TGTGCCAGCAGCACGGTGGGACAGGGGTCGTATACCGGGGAGCTGTTTTTT
CASSTVGQGSYTGELFF
>many|TRBV7-9|TRBJ1-2|TRBD1
TGTGCCAGCAGCTTGGGACAGGACTATGGCTACACCTTC
CASSLGQDYGYTF
>many|TRBV6-4|TRBJ1-2|.
TGTGCCAGCAGTGAGGGGGGCCTAGCTAACTATGGCTACACCTTC
CASSEGGLANYGYTF
>.|TRBV20-1|TRBJ2-1|TRBD1
TGCAGGGGGGTGGGACAGGGGGCGAAAAATGAGCAGTTCTTC
CRGVGQGAKNEQFF
>many|TRBV24-1|TRBJ2-5|TRBD2
TGTGCCACCAGGGGGAGCGGGGAACAAGAGACCCAGTACTTC
CATRGSGEQETQYF
>many|TRBV19|TRBJ1-1|.
TGTGCCAGTAGAAGGAGAAACAGGGAGAACACTGAAGCTTTCTTT
CASRRRNRENTEAFF
>many|TRBV19|TRBJ2-4|.
TGTGCCAGTAGTCATCGACAGAGCCTAGCCAAAAACATTCAGTACTTC
CASSHRQSLAKNIQYF
>.|TRBV6-5|TRBJ1-6|TRBD1
TGTGCCAGCAGTTACTGGCAGGGGGAATTGGGTAATTCACCACTCCACTTT
CASSYWQGELGNSPLHF
>many|TRBV30|TRBJ1-2|.
TGTGCCTGGTCATTACAGGCTGGGTATGGCTACACCTTC
CAWSLQAGYGYTF
>many|TRBV14|TRBJ2-5|TRBD2
TGTGCCAGCAGCCAAGGGGACTACCCTAGGTGGGAGACCCAGTACTTC
CASSQGDYPRWETQYF
>many|TRBV6-5|TRBJ2-1|TRBD1
TGTGCCAGCAGTTACTCCCGGGACAGGGGCCAAGGATACAATGAGCAGTTCTTC
CASSYSRDRGQGYNEQFF
>many|TRBV29-1|TRBJ2-5|.
TGCAGCGTTGAAGGGGGGACAGAGACCCAGTACTTC
CSVEGGTETQYF
>many|TRBV12-3/TRBV12-4|TRBJ1-2|TRBD1
TGTGCCAGTAAACCTCCGGGACAGGGAATTCGTGGCTACACCTTC
CASKPPGQGIRGYTF
>many|TRBV5-1|TRBJ1-3|.
TGCGCCAGCAGCTTACCTACAGGCTCTGGAAACACCATATATTTT
CASSLPTGSGNTIYF
>many|TRBV12-3/TRBV12-4|TRBJ1-1|.
TGTGCCAGCAGTTTAGCTGACACTGAAGCTTTCTTT
CASSLADTEAFF
>.|TRBV20-1|TRBJ2-7|TRBD2
TGCAGTGCCCCGCGGGGGAGCGAGCAGTACTTC
CSAPRGSEQYF
>many|TRBV18|TRBJ2-7|.
TGTGCCAGCTCACCGGGGACCGCGTTGGAGCAGTACTTC
CASSPGTALEQYF